These T cell receptor beta chains were read from a single sample in a study of graft-versus-host responses after intestinal transplantation. Sequencing was performed with immunoSEQ multiplex PCR; in TCRdb, only in-frame clones are kept and a portion is missing. The sample consists of about 18,000 clones, over 35% of them appearing once. The sample consisted of alloreactive CD4+ T cells from a mixed lymphocyte reaction culture, taken before intestinal transplant. All receptors come from a human patient who received an intestinal transplant. CDR3s include the opening cysteine and the closing phenylalanine or tryptophan. A D gene is named only where the DNA matches it firmly. Expanded clones get a size class; other rows say once, few or many, or leave the size out.

V gene: TRBV6-6; J gene: TRBJ1-2; D gene: .; clone size: .; CDR3 protein: CASSATCGRKTYGYTF; CDR3 DNA: TGTGCCAGCAGTGCGACATGTGGGAGAAAGACCTATGGCTACACCTTC
V gene: TRBV10-3; J gene: TRBJ1-1; D gene: TRBD1; clone size: few; CDR3 protein: CAISAGGGNTEAFF; CDR3 DNA: TGTGCCATCAGCGCAGGGGGCGGGAACACTGAAGCTTTCTTT
V gene: TRBV11-2; J gene: TRBJ1-1; D gene: .; clone size: .; CDR3 protein: CASSSRVDTEAFF; CDR3 DNA: TGTGCCAGCAGCTCCCGGGTGGACACTGAAGCTTTCTTT
V gene: TRBV5-1; J gene: TRBJ1-2; D gene: .; clone size: .; CDR3 protein: CASSLNPSLVLNYGYTF; CDR3 DNA: TGCGCCAGCAGCTTGAATCCGAGTCTAGTTTTAAACTATGGCTACACCTTC
V gene: TRBV10-3; J gene: TRBJ1-6; D gene: .; clone size: medium-sized; CDR3 protein: CAIMAGTTNSPLHF; CDR3 DNA: TGTGCCATCATGGCAGGGACTACTAATTCACCCCTCCACTTT
V gene: TRBV7-8; J gene: TRBJ1-6; D gene: .; clone size: medium-sized; CDR3 protein: CASRLDPHNSPLHF; CDR3 DNA: TGTGCCAGCAGACTCGACCCCCATAATTCACCCCTCCACTTT
V gene: TRBV6-1; J gene: TRBJ1-5; D gene: .; clone size: .; CDR3 protein: CASSERNSNQPQHF; CDR3 DNA: TGTGCCAGCAGTGAACGGAATAGCAATCAGCCCCAGCATTTT
V gene: TRBV7-7; J gene: TRBJ2-5; D gene: .; clone size: few; CDR3 protein: CASSLREQETQYF; CDR3 DNA: TGTGCCAGCAGCTTGAGGGAGCAAGAGACCCAGTACTTC
V gene: TRBV9; J gene: TRBJ2-1; D gene: .; clone size: .; CDR3 protein: CASSLRTGGAEQFF; CDR3 DNA: TGTGCCAGCAGCCTAAGGACAGGAGGGGCTGAGCAGTTCTTC
V gene: TRBV18; J gene: TRBJ1-5; D gene: .; clone size: .; CDR3 protein: CASSTSRQPQHF; CDR3 DNA: TGTGCCAGCTCAACTAGCCGGCAGCCCCAGCATTTT
V gene: TRBV2; J gene: TRBJ1-2; D gene: TRBD1; clone size: few; CDR3 protein: CASSPQGNRGYGYTF; CDR3 DNA: TGTGCCAGCAGTCCTCAAGGGAACAGGGGCTATGGCTACACCTTC
V gene: TRBV18; J gene: TRBJ1-6; D gene: TRBD1; clone size: .; CDR3 protein: CASSQNLRTGNSPLHF; CDR3 DNA: TGTGCCAGCTCACAGAATTTACGGACAGGGAATTCACCCCTCCACTTT
V gene: TRBV15; J gene: TRBJ1-1; D gene: .; clone size: .; CDR3 protein: CATSRGTHTEAFF; CDR3 DNA: TGTGCCACCAGCAGAGGAACACACACTGAAGCTTTCTTT
V gene: TRBV19; J gene: TRBJ1-5; D gene: .; clone size: .; CDR3 protein: CASMLQVGRNQPQHF; CDR3 DNA: TGTGCCAGTATGCTACAGGTGGGCCGCAATCAGCCCCAGCATTTT
V gene: TRBV6-1; J gene: TRBJ1-5; D gene: .; clone size: .; CDR3 protein: CASTYRDSNQPQHF; CDR3 DNA: TGTGCCAGCACTTACCGGGACTCCAATCAGCCCCAGCATTTT
V gene: TRBV6-1; J gene: TRBJ1-6; D gene: .; clone size: .; CDR3 protein: CASSIRQVRNSPLHF; CDR3 DNA: TGTGCCAGCAGTATACGACAGGTCCGGAATTCACCCCTCCACTTT
V gene: TRBV6-5; J gene: TRBJ2-1; D gene: .; clone size: few; CDR3 protein: CASSPVLRAAEQFF; CDR3 DNA: TGTGCCAGCAGTCCGGTTCTCAGGGCCGCTGAGCAGTTCTTC
V gene: TRBV6-1; J gene: TRBJ1-2; D gene: .; clone size: few; CDR3 protein: CASSPFNLGGYGYTF; CDR3 DNA: TGTGCCAGCAGTCCCTTTAACCTTGGGGGCTATGGCTACACCTTC
V gene: TRBV19; J gene: TRBJ1-6; D gene: TRBD1; clone size: few; CDR3 protein: CASSGTGYSPLHF; CDR3 DNA: TGTGCCAGTAGCGGGACAGGGTATTCACCCCTCCACTTT
V gene: TRBV11-3; J gene: TRBJ1-5; D gene: .; clone size: .; CDR3 protein: CASSFRGDQPQHF; CDR3 DNA: TGTGCCAGCAGCTTCAGGGGTGATCAGCCCCAGCATTTT
V gene: TRBV14; J gene: TRBJ2-7; D gene: TRBD1; clone size: .; CDR3 protein: CASSHWTGGYEQYF; CDR3 DNA: TGTGCCAGCAGCCATTGGACAGGGGGCTACGAGCAGTACTTC
V gene: TRBV5-1; J gene: TRBJ2-3; D gene: TRBD2; clone size: few; CDR3 protein: CASSLGWYTSGGRTDTQYF; CDR3 DNA: TGCGCCAGCAGCTTGGGGTGGTATACATCGGGGGGGCGGACAGATACGCAGTATTTT
V gene: TRBV7-9; J gene: TRBJ2-5; D gene: TRBD2; clone size: .; CDR3 protein: CASSPWRGGLETQYF; CDR3 DNA: TGTGCCAGCAGCCCCTGGCGGGGGGGCTTGGAGACCCAGTACTTC
V gene: TRBV7-3; J gene: TRBJ2-2; D gene: TRBD2; clone size: .; CDR3 protein: CASSLTAPLAGGTNANTGELFF; CDR3 DNA: TGTGCCAGCAGCTTAACGGCCCCCTTGGCGGGGGGAACAAACGCGAACACCGGGGAGCTGTTTTTT
V gene: TRBV7-8; J gene: TRBJ2-5; D gene: TRBD1; clone size: few; CDR3 protein: CASSLARDRAQETQYF; CDR3 DNA: TGTGCCAGCAGCTTAGCCCGGGACAGGGCCCAAGAGACCCAGTACTTC
V gene: TRBV5-1; J gene: TRBJ2-3; D gene: .; clone size: .; CDR3 protein: CASSLAGRGRTDTQYF; CDR3 DNA: TGCGCCAGCAGCTTGGCCGGCAGGGGTAGGACAGATACGCAGTATTTT